This record concerns one TCR beta chain sequence. Trimming cost V 0 bases and J 6 bases, with 7 bases left between them. The germline V gene encodes CDR1 SGHDT and CDR2 YYEEEE. The CDR3 has 12 residues. In the authors' methods: From reference gene primer amplification, estimates of nucleated cell counts were derived. TCRdb's table, derived via immunoSEQ multiplex PCR, lists solely in-frame clones and lacks some. The V and J calls and clone size come from that table; D and trimming were worked out from the DNA. The sample lists approximately 73,000 clones, 89% occurring once. The sample comes from a study of blood T cell repertoires in COVID-19. Study-wide background: Spain, Italy and the United States supplied samples that represented acute and convalescent COVID-19. From T cells, B-cell-depleted T cells, or PBMCs came the material, which was cDNA or gDNA.

Source material: peripheral blood. The receptor was derived from an elderly man with acute or convalescent COVID-19. The chain recombines TRBV5-6 with TRBJ2-7; D possibly corresponds to TRBD2 (5 bases). The CDR3 DNA follows: TGTGCCAGCAGCTTGGCGGGGATCGAGCAGTACTTC. Its translation is CASSLAGIEQYF.